A single sample gave rise to the 5 T cell receptor beta chains below, sequenced in a study of T cells after yellow fever vaccination. TCRdb re-analysed the 5' RACE reads in MiXCR, keeping a single row per CDR3 protein. The sample lists about 580,000 distinct CDR3 sequences, around 16% occurring once. Sequences were derived from PBMCs, sampled 4 to 5 days after the first yellow fever vaccination. The receptors originated from a man younger than 35 who received the YFV17D yellow fever vaccine.

This clonotype was counted between two and nine times. The rearrangement links TRBV19 to TRBJ1-4; D is perhaps TRBD1 (5 bases). Deletions cut 5 bases from V and 8 bases from J, with 12 bases between. The CDR3 has 13 amino acids. The V gene's germline CDR1 is LNHDA and CDR2 SQIVND (reference sequence). DNA for the CDR3: TGTGCCAGTAGTGGGACCTATCGGGAAAAACTGTTTTTT. This gives the protein CASSGTYREKLFF.

V and J are TRBV10-3 and TRBJ2-3, with 9 bases that match TRBD1. Germline lookup yields CDR1 ENHRY and CDR2 SYGVKD. This CDR3 spans 14 amino acids. V lost 7 bases, J lost 6 bases, and 8 bases stayed unmatched. The CDR3 sequence is CAITETGGLDTQYF. The CDR3, as DNA: TGTGCCATCACCGAGACAGGGGGGTTGGATACGCAGTATTTT.

The V and J genes are TRBV24-1 and TRBJ2-2; no clear D gene. The V gene lost 12 bases and the J gene lost 0 bases, with 10 bases spanning the gap. CDR1 KGHDR and CDR2 SFDVKD come from the germline V gene. This CDR3 has 13 amino acids. CDR3 coding DNA: TGTGCCGCCTCACCCGCGAACACCGGGGAGCTGTTTTTT. This translates into CAASPANTGELFF.

This sequence joins TRBV6-2 or TRBV6-3 and TRBJ1-5, with a tentative D call TRBD1 (6 bases). This CDR3 has 15 amino acids. With 5 bases removed from V and 6 bases from J, the gap between germline ends came to 17 bases. Per the germline V gene, CDR1 is MNHEY and CDR2 is SVGEGT. The CDR3 DNA reads TGTGCCAGCAGTCCGTGGGGGGCTAGCGGTCAGCCCCAGCATTTT. The encoded protein is CASSPWGASGQPQHF.

The V and J genes are TRBV9 and TRBJ2-5, with TRBD2 as a possible D gene (5 bases). This CDR3 comprises 14 residues. CDR1 is SGDLS, CDR2 YYNGEE, per germline. V was cut by 3 bases and J by 7 bases, with 16 bases left in between. The CDR3 sequence is CASSDPGSEGTQYF. The CDR3 DNA reads TGTGCCAGCAGCGATCCGGGATCTGAAGGGACCCAGTACTTC. The complete variable domain, with remaining parts taken from reference TRBV9 and TRBJ2-5, reads DSGVTQTPKHLITATGQRVTLRCSPRSGDLSVYWYQQSLDQGLQFLIQYYNGEERAKGNILERFSAQQFPDLHSELNLSSLELGDSALYFCASSDPGSEGTQYFGPGTRLLVL.